Below are 2 T cell receptor beta chains sequenced from a single sample in a study of PD-1 blockade in classical Hodgkin lymphoma. The repertoire was sequenced with immunoSEQ multiplex PCR; TCRdb's copy has only in-frame clones and lacks some. The sample includes 19,000 or so clones, 75% to 85% of them seen just once. Time point: cycle 4 day 1 (C4D1), after five to seven weeks of nivolumab. Exposure to brentuximab vedotin varied, and each patient had relapsed following autologous stem cell transplantation. Material: peripheral blood mononuclear cells (PBMCs), obtained before the fourth cycle of nivolumab. These receptors were taken from a human donor with classical Hodgkin lymphoma.

The chain carries TRBV28 and TRBJ1-4, with no clear D. The CDR3 loop spans 14 amino acids. Trimming pared 2 bases from V and 1 base from J, leaving 5 bases between. Germline lookup yields CDR1 MDHEN and CDR2 SYDVKM. CDR3 sequence: CASSLVQTNEKLFF. For the CDR3, the DNA is TGTGCCAGCAGTTTAGTGCAAACTAATGAAAAACTGTTTTTT.

This chain links TRBV2 with TRBJ1-4; the match to TRBD1 covers 7 bases. In germline, CDR1 is SNHLY, CDR2 FYNNEI. The CDR3 extends over 13 amino acids. The trim removed 9 bases at V and 5 bases at J, leaving 6 bases unmatched. CDR3 sequence: CARQGWVNEKLFF. The CDR3 region has the DNA TGTGCCAGACAGGGGTGGGTAAATGAAAAACTGTTTTTT.